One and the same sample provided the 23 T cell receptor beta chains below, sequenced in a study of T-cell memory formation after mild COVID-19 (dated by TCRdb to the early 2020s). The library was made by 5' RACE. The listed sequencing device is Illumina NovaSeq 6000. The public reads were quality trimmed at Q25 with fastp and then assembled into clones with MiXCR by TCRdb, keeping productive beta chains. Entries that share a CDR3 protein sequence are merged under the most common genes and DNA. In this sample the table shows hundreds of thousands of distinct CDR3 sequences, approximately 15% of which occur a single time. The ten top clones hold about a fifth of the sample. Sequencing was performed on PBMCs or a T cell subset sorted from them (not recorded which). The receptors come from a man in his late teens or twenties who had mild COVID-19 (a few samples of this study predate the infection). The sample titles of this study are shuffled in the database, so cell type and time point are left out; the donor was told from shared clones.

Only a few counts were recorded for this clonotype. The chain has TRBV7-8 and TRBJ2-7, with TRBD2 matching over 7 bases. The CDR3 contains 16 residues. The J segment lost 0 bases and the V segment lost 5 bases, leaving 10 bases of the junction unmatched. Per the germline V gene, CDR1 is SGHVS and CDR2 is FQNEAQ. CDR3 coding DNA: TGTGCCAGCAGCCCTTGGGGGGGGGGAAGCTCCTACGAGCAGTACTTC. Translated: CASSPWGGGSSYEQYF.

This clonotype was detected a few times. This chain connects TRBV2 to TRBJ2-1, with a possible D match to TRBD2 (5 bases). CDR1 and CDR2 from the germline V gene are SNHLY and FYNNEI. The CDR3 has 19 residues. The V end lost 6 bases, the J end lost 5 bases, and 29 bases lay between the germline ends. CDR3: CASRARVGSAKNRDNEQFF. The CDR3 DNA follows: TGTGCCAGCAGAGCCCGGGTTGGTAGCGCCAAAAATCGGGACAATGAGCAGTTCTTC.

The table lists this clonotype with many counts. The rearrangement links TRBV15 to TRBJ2-7, with D maybe TRBD1 (6 bases). The CDR3 has 14 amino acids. Germline values: CDR1 LNHNV, CDR2 YYDKDF (reference sequence). V was cut by 0 bases and J by 7 bases, with 13 bases left in between. The CDR3 here is CATSRDRGSQEQYF. The CDR3 DNA is TGTGCCACCAGCAGAGATAGGGGGTCGCAAGAGCAGTACTTC.

V is TRBV7-2 and J is TRBJ2-1; the match to TRBD2 covers 9 bases. The germline V gene has CDR1 SGHTA and CDR2 FQGNSA. The trim removed 4 bases at V and 5 bases at J, leaving 6 bases unmatched. The CDR3 consists of 15 residues. CDR3 loop: CASSSSGAFHNEQFF. The CDR3, as DNA: TGTGCCAGCAGCTCTAGCGGGGCCTTCCACAATGAGCAGTTCTTC.

This clonotype appeared many times. This chain joins TRBV5-1 and TRBJ2-5; TRBD1 is a possible D gene (6 bases). The V gene lost 4 bases and the J gene lost 1 base, with 8 bases spanning the gap. The CDR3 has 13 amino acids. In germline, CDR1 is SGHRS, CDR2 YFSETQ. The CDR3 DNA follows: TGCGCCAGCAGCGAACAGGGCCAAGAGACCCAGTACTTC. This codes for CASSEQGQETQYF.

At least ten counts were recorded for this clonotype. The chain carries TRBV5-1 and TRBJ2-7, with D tentatively TRBD1 (6 bases). The CDR3 is 15 amino acids. Germline V gene lookup returns CDR1 SGHRS and CDR2 YFSETQ. Trimming stripped 0 bases from V and 4 bases from J, with 14 bases between. In nucleotides, the CDR3 is TGCGCCAGCAGCTTGGAGTCTAACAGGGCGTACGAGCAGTACTTC. Amino acid sequence: CASSLESNRAYEQYF.

The rearrangement uses TRBV7-8 and TRBJ1-1; D is ambiguous. The CDR3 has 19 residues. Deletions cut 6 bases from V and 2 bases from J, with 28 bases between. The V gene's germline CDR1 is SGHVS and CDR2 FQNEAQ. The DNA of the CDR3 is TGTGCCAGCAGACAAACCGAAATACTCACTCGGGCAGCTAACACTGAAGCTTTCTTT. It encodes CASRQTEILTRAANTEAFF.

The CDR3 bases are TGTGCCAGCAGTGAAGAGGGCTGGCGCAGGGGAATTGAAGAGACCCAGTACTTC. Translating gives CASSEEGWRRGIEETQYF. The rearrangement uses TRBV25-1 and TRBJ2-5; perhaps TRBD1 as D (6 bases). V shed 2 bases and J shed 3 bases, with 22 bases lying between them. The CDR3 consists of 18 residues. The germline V gene has CDR1 MGHDK and CDR2 SYGVNS.

The genes are TRBV5-1 and TRBJ2-3; 11 bases align to TRBD2. Germline-derived CDR1 and CDR2 are SGHRS and YFSETQ. The length of the CDR3 is 16 residues. Trimming took 1 base from V and 6 from J; bases not matched to a gene: 7. The CDR3 is CASSLTGTSGMDTQYF. CDR3 bases: TGCGCCAGCAGCTTGACCGGGACTAGCGGTATGGATACGCAGTATTTT. The complete variable domain, with remaining parts taken from reference TRBV5-1 and TRBJ2-3, reads KAGVTQTPRYLIKTRGQQVTLSCSPISGHRSVSWYQQTPGQGLQFLFEYFSETQRNKGNFPGRFSGRQFSNSRSEMNVSTLELGDSALYLCASSLTGTSGMDTQYFGPGTRLTVL.

This clonotype was observed at least ten times. V and J are TRBV5-1 and TRBJ1-2, with 7 nucleotides matching TRBD1. V lost 6 bases, J lost 3 bases, and 8 bases stayed unmatched. CDR1 SGHRS and CDR2 YFSETQ come from the germline V gene. This CDR3 comprises 14 residues. The CDR3 bases are TGCGCCAGCACTTCCAGTACAGGGGACTATGGCTACACCTTC. It specifies CASTSSTGDYGYTF.

There are a few counts of this clonotype. V usage is TRBV20-1 and J usage is TRBJ1-5; the D is unclear. The germline gives CDR1 DFQATT, CDR2 SNEGSKA (reference sequence). Deletions cut 0 bases from V and 9 bases from J, with 9 bases between. There are 12 residues in the CDR3. DNA for the CDR3: TGCAGTGCTAGAGATCAGATTCGGCCCCAGCATTTT. Translated, it gives CSARDQIRPQHF.

This clonotype was detected many times. The chain couples TRBV20-1 to TRBJ1-2; D might be TRBD1 (5 bases). The germline CDR1 and CDR2 sequences are DFQATT and SNEGSKA (reference sequence). The CDR3 extends over 15 amino acids. Trimming shortened V by 5 bases and J by 8 bases, and 24 bases separated the two germline ends. The CDR3 is CSARRTEEGKGGYTF. The CDR3 nucleotides read TGCAGTGCTCGACGGACGGAAGAGGGGAAAGGAGGCTACACCTTC.

This clonotype was found a few times. The rearrangement uses TRBV6-5 and TRBJ2-5; TRBD1 aligns across 7 bases. The CDR3 is 14 residues long. The germline CDR1 and CDR2 sequences are MNHEY and SVGAGI. V trimming: 5 bases; J trimming: 5 bases; junction bases outside the gene matches: 8. The CDR3: CASSPQGIGETQYF. In DNA form, the CDR3 reads TGTGCCAGCAGTCCACAGGGGATCGGGGAGACCCAGTACTTC.

This clonotype was counted a single time. V is TRBV2 and J is TRBJ2-2, with D tentatively TRBD1 (6 bases). The germline V and J ends were trimmed by 6 bases and 6 bases, with 23 bases remaining between them. This CDR3 contains 17 residues. Germline V lookup: CDR1 SNHLY, CDR2 FYNNEI. The CDR3 sequence: CASRNPGQLSTAGELFF. CDR3 coding DNA: TGTGCCAGCAGGAATCCCGGACAGTTATCTACAGCCGGGGAGCTGTTTTTT.

This clonotype was counted a few times. The rearrangement uses TRBV6-2 or TRBV6-3 and TRBJ1-1; a possible D gene is TRBD1 (5 bases). This CDR3 region has 13 residues. Trimming left V 5 bases short and J 3 bases short, with 10 bases between. The germline gives CDR1 MNHEY, CDR2 SVGEGT. The DNA of the CDR3 is TGTGCCAGCAGTACTGAGGGGTACACTGAAGCTTTCTTT. As protein: CASSTEGYTEAFF.

This clonotype was observed a single time. V gene TRBV5-4 combines with J gene TRBJ2-5, with TRBD2 identical over 7 bases. This CDR3 is built from 15 residues. The V gene's germline CDR1 is SGHNT and CDR2 YYREEE (reference sequence). Germline trimming cut 1 base from V and 2 bases from J; bases unmatched to any gene: 5. The CDR3 nucleotides read TGTGCCAGCAGCTTGCGGGGGGTAATACAAGAGACCCAGTACTTC. Translating it yields CASSLRGVIQETQYF.

V and J are TRBV18 and TRBJ2-5, with D perhaps matching TRBD2 (6 bases). V lost 1 base and J 5 bases, leaving 11 bases between the germline ends. Germline lookup yields CDR1 KGHSH and CDR2 LQKENI. This CDR3 comprises 14 residues. Here the CDR3 DNA reads TGTGCCAGCTCACCACGTCCAGGGAGGGAGACCCAGTACTTC. Residues: CASSPRPGRETQYF.

This chain links TRBV5-1 with TRBJ2-3, with unresolved D. V was clipped by 2 bases and J by 1 base, with 11 bases between them. Germline V gene data show CDR1 as SGHRS and CDR2 as YFSETQ. The CDR3 is 15 amino acids. The CDR3 coding sequence is TGCGCCAGCAGCTTATCAAACCAGGGCACAGATACGCAGTATTTT. It yields the protein CASSLSNQGTDTQYF. Full variable domain (outside the CDR3, taken from reference TRBV5-1 and TRBJ2-3): KAGVTQTPRYLIKTRGQQVTLSCSPISGHRSVSWYQQTPGQGLQFLFEYFSETQRNKGNFPGRFSGRQFSNSRSEMNVSTLELGDSALYLCASSLSNQGTDTQYFGPGTRLTVL.

This clonotype has only a few counts. The rearrangement uses TRBV5-1 and TRBJ2-1, with 12 bases aligning to TRBD2. J was trimmed by 8 bases and V by 2 bases; bases with no gene match: 11. This CDR3 has 17 residues. Germline V gene lookup returns CDR1 SGHRS and CDR2 YFSETQ. CDR3 in amino acids: CASSFGGTSGSRDEQFF. The DNA for the CDR3 is TGCGCCAGCAGCTTTGGGGGGACTAGCGGGTCTAGGGATGAGCAGTTCTTC.

This clonotype showed up many times. The genes are TRBV3-1 and TRBJ2-5; 14 bases are shared with TRBD2. The CDR3 runs to 18 residues. CDR1 LGHDT and CDR2 YNNKEL come from the germline V gene (reference sequence). V lost 0 bases and J lost 3; bases outside the gene matches: 6. In DNA form, the CDR3 reads TGTGCCAGCAGCCAAGATCGGACTAGCGGGGGGATAGAAGAGACCCAGTACTTC. Translated: CASSQDRTSGGIEETQYF.

This clonotype was observed a few times. The chain recombines TRBV4-1 with TRBJ1-2, with TRBD1 matching 10 bases. The CDR3 contains 18 residues. Germline V lookup: CDR1 MGHRA, CDR2 YSYEKL. V was pared by 4 bases and J by 2 bases, with 13 bases of the junction left unmatched. The DNA for the CDR3 is TGCGCCAGCAGCCGCAAAGAAGGGCCGGGACAGGGGAACTATGGCTACACCTTC. Its protein product is CASSRKEGPGQGNYGYTF.

This clonotype turned up a few times. The genes are TRBV4-3 and TRBJ2-5; tentative D call: TRBD2 (6 bases). The CDR3 length is 13 residues. V lost 1 base and J lost 3, with 6 bases in between. Germline-derived CDR1 and CDR2 are LGHNA and YSLEER. The CDR3 loop is CASSQVAEETQYF. The CDR3 nucleotides read TGCGCCAGCAGCCAAGTAGCGGAAGAGACCCAGTACTTC.

This chain links TRBV5-1 with TRBJ1-1, with D perhaps matching TRBD1 (6 bases). The germline CDR1 and CDR2 sequences are SGHRS and YFSETQ. Between the trimmed V and J ends, which lost 0 bases and 5 bases, there was a span of 11 bases. This CDR3 contains 14 residues. The CDR3 sequence is CASSLEAGTTEAFF. The CDR3 DNA follows: TGCGCCAGCAGCTTGGAGGCAGGGACAACTGAAGCTTTCTTT.